Shown below are 14 T cell receptor beta chains from a single sample sequenced in a study of chronic HIV infection and antiretroviral therapy. TCRdb passed the 5' RACE reads through MiXCR, listing each CDR3 protein once. The table includes more than 30,000 distinct CDR3 sequences, around 9% detected once. Sequencing input: peripheral blood. The receptors derive from an adult who had HIV and had not received antiretroviral therapy, or was an uninfected healthy control (not recorded which).

This clonotype was seen more than once but under ten times. The chain combines TRBV21-1 with TRBJ1-3; the table's D call, TRBD1, has no DNA check behind it. TRBV21-1 is a pseudogene locus. The CDR3 extends over 15 amino acids. The CDR3 loop is CASSGVRGSGNTIYF. CDR3 nucleotide sequence: TGTGCCAGCAGCGGGGTCCGGGGCTCTGGAAACACCATATATTTT.

This clonotype was counted many times. This chain links TRBV5-1 with TRBJ1-2; possible D gene TRBD1, 5 bases. Trimming pared 2 bases from V and 6 bases from J, leaving 14 bases between. The CDR3 is made up of 14 amino acids. Germline loops: CDR1 SGHRS, CDR2 YFSETQ. The CDR3: CASSLAMGEDGYTF. CDR3 coding DNA: TGCGCCAGCAGCTTAGCGATGGGGGAAGATGGCTACACCTTC.

In its sample, this clonotype was seen many times. This sequence joins TRBV29-1 and TRBJ2-6; D unclear. Trimming stripped 6 bases from V and 0 bases from J, with 9 bases between. Looked up from germline, CDR1 is SQVTM and CDR2 is ANQGSEA. The CDR3 has 14 residues. DNA of the CDR3: TGCAGCGTCAGCCTGAGCTCTGGGGCCAACGTCCTGACTTTC. This encodes CSVSLSSGANVLTF.

This clonotype appeared a few times. The chain couples TRBV5-1 to TRBJ2-1; 13 bases are shared with TRBD2. Germline CDR1 reads SGHRS; CDR2 reads YFSETQ. This CDR3 contains 16 residues. The V and J ends lost 4 bases and 8 bases, in that order; junction bases with no gene match: 9. CDR3 nucleotides: TGCGCCAGCAGCGCAGGGACTAGCGGGAAGGTCGATGAGCAGTTCTTC. Residues: CASSAGTSGKVDEQFF.

This clonotype was seen ten or more times. V usage is TRBV20-1 and J usage is TRBJ1-5; tentatively, D is TRBD1 (6 bases). Germline V gene lookup returns CDR1 DFQATT and CDR2 SNEGSKA (reference sequence). The CDR3 sequence is 14 residues long. With 6 bases removed from V and 4 bases from J, the gap between germline ends came to 16 bases. The CDR3: CSAGSGEGNQPQHF. In DNA form, the CDR3 reads TGCAGTGCCGGTTCAGGGGAGGGGAATCAGCCCCAGCATTTT.

This clonotype was observed many times. The chain combines TRBV29-1 with TRBJ2-5; a weak D match, TRBD1 (5 bases). Germline V gene lookup returns CDR1 SQVTM and CDR2 ANQGSEA. The CDR3 runs to 15 residues. The V and J ends lost 6 bases and 2 bases respectively, with 19 bases between them. CDR3 loop: CSVDPTGPPQETQYF. The CDR3 region has the DNA TGCAGCGTAGATCCAACAGGACCCCCTCAAGAGACCCAGTACTTC.

The table lists this clonotype with a few counts. The genes are TRBV5-5 and TRBJ2-1; TRBD2 aligns across 11 bases. Germline CDR1 and CDR2: SGHKS and YYEKEE (reference sequence). The CDR3 extends over 15 amino acids. V lost 5 bases, J lost 14 bases, and 15 bases stayed unmatched. CDR3 sequence: CASSLGDSGGDLKFF. CDR3 sequence (DNA): TGTGCCAGCAGTCTCGGTGATAGCGGGGGGGACTTGAAGTTCTTC.

The chain carries TRBV7-9 and TRBJ1-2; tentatively, D is TRBD1 (6 bases). The V gene lost 5 bases and the J gene lost 3 bases, with 16 bases spanning the gap. The V gene's germline CDR1 is SEHNR and CDR2 FQNEAQ (reference sequence). The CDR3 totals 15 residues. Here the CDR3 reads CASSGWTEEDYGYTF. The CDR3 coding sequence is TGTGCCAGCAGCGGATGGACAGAAGAGGACTATGGCTACACCTTC.

In its sample, this clonotype was seen a few times. The chain combines TRBV7-6 with TRBJ1-5; possible D gene TRBD1, 6 bases. The CDR3 spans 15 residues. From germline, CDR1 is SGHVS and CDR2 FNYEAQ. Deletions cut 1 base from V and 6 bases from J, with 13 bases between. Written as DNA, the CDR3 is TGTGCCAGCAGCTTAGGCGGGGGGGCCGGTCAGCCCCAGCATTTT. It translates to CASSLGGGAGQPQHF.

The sample holds many counts of this clonotype. This chain joins TRBV29-1 and TRBJ2-1; tentative D call: TRBD2 (5 bases). Trimming removed 0 bases from V and 0 bases from J, with 12 bases in between. The CDR3 length is 16 residues. Per germline, CDR1 SQVTM and CDR2 ANQGSEA. The CDR3 sequence: CSVEDRGSSSYNEQFF. The CDR3 region has the DNA TGCAGCGTTGAAGATAGAGGGTCGAGCTCCTACAATGAGCAGTTCTTC.

This clonotype was detected only a few times. This chain links TRBV5-1 with TRBJ2-5; no clear D gene. The germline CDR1 and CDR2 sequences are SGHRS and YFSETQ. Trimming left V 0 bases short and J 2 bases short, with 5 bases between. The CDR3 consists of 13 residues. The CDR3 reads CASSLELQETQYF. The CDR3 DNA follows: TGCGCCAGCAGCTTGGAGCTGCAAGAGACCCAGTACTTC.

J is TRBJ1-1 and V is TRBV28; 7 bases are shared with TRBD1. Germline V gene sequence: CDR1 MDHEN, CDR2 SYDVKM. The CDR3 totals 14 residues. After removal of 3 bases from V and 3 bases from J, the junction contained 4 bases not matched to a gene. The CDR3 sequence: CASSFDREDTEAFF. The CDR3 region has the DNA TGTGCCAGCAGTTTCGACAGGGAGGACACTGAAGCTTTCTTT.

This clonotype was counted ten times or more. The J gene is TRBJ2-5, the V gene TRBV5-6; possible D gene TRBD2, 6 bases. Per germline, CDR1 SGHDT and CDR2 YYEEEE. V was cut by 5 bases and J by 0 bases, with 11 bases left in between. CDR3 length: 14 amino acids. The CDR3 nucleotides read TGTGCCAGCAGTTCTGGGGACTACCAAGAGACCCAGTACTTC. Translating it yields CASSSGDYQETQYF. Full variable domain (outside the CDR3, taken from reference TRBV5-6 and TRBJ2-5): DAGVTQSPTHLIKTRGQQVTLRCSPKSGHDTVSWYQQALGQGPQFIFQYYEEEERQRGNFPDRFSGHQFPNYSSELNVNALLLGDSALYLCASSSGDYQETQYFGPGTRLLVL.

This clonotype was counted a few times. This rearrangement joins TRBV28 to TRBJ2-1; 10 positions agree with TRBD1. In germline, CDR1 is MDHEN, CDR2 SYDVKM. The CDR3 loop spans 14 amino acids. The J segment lost 8 bases and the V segment lost 2 bases, leaving 3 bases of the junction unmatched. The CDR3 region is CASSLVGTGDEQFF. In DNA, the CDR3 is TGTGCCAGCAGTTTAGTAGGGACAGGGGATGAGCAGTTCTTC. Looking up the rest from reference TRBV28 and TRBJ2-1 gives the full variable domain: DVKVTQSSRYLVKRTGEKVFLECVQDMDHENMFWYRQDPGLGLRLIYFSYDVKMKEKGDIPEGYSVSREKKERFSLILESASTNQTSMYLCASSLVGTGDEQFFGPGTRLTVL.